This TCR beta chain was obtained from a study of blood T cells in healthy people across ages. Germline CDR1 and CDR2: SNHLY and FYNNEI. The CDR3 runs to 13 residues. The second PCR ran roughly 6 to 11 cycles with a sample-barcoded 5' primer and J-beta primers. TCRdb reanalysed the 5' RACE reads using MiXCR and keeps one entry per CDR3 protein. The table lists about 1,500,000 distinct CDR3 sequences, roughly 45% of them singletons. For this clonotype: One junction end does not reproduce the germline sequence, and a read error may be involved.

The V gene is TRBV2, the J gene TRBJ2-7, with D perhaps being TRBD1 or TRBD2 (5 bases each). Material for sequencing was blood. This TCR derives from a young woman in good health. The CDR3 DNA reads TGTGCCAGCGGGACCTCATTCTCCCACGAGCAGTACTTC. Its protein is CASGTSFSHEQYF.